The clone carrying this TCR beta chain was observed many times. The antigen is not known. The ends were cut back, 3 bases at V and 4 bases at J, with 9 bases in the middle. The CDR3 consists of 15 residues. From germline, CDR1 is KGHDR and CDR2 SFDVKD. Preparation of the TCRbeta library was carried out with unique molecular identifiers. TCRdb recomputed calls from the PCR reads with MiXCR, one row per CDR3 protein. The sample holds approximately 300,000 distinct CDR3 sequences, roughly 11% seen once. The sample is drawn from a study of T-cell reconstitution after alpha-beta-depleted transplantation in children. Regarding the study as a whole: Surviving thymic progenitors and recipient T cells were the source of high TCRbeta diversity at day 60 in some patients. Expanded clones from the graft, numbering several hundred, reportedly supplied alpha-beta T cells about two months after transplant. It was newly produced T cells that mostly accounted for T-cell counts and diversity one year after transplant.

V gene TRBV24-1 combines with J gene TRBJ2-6, with D possibly TRBD2 on 5 matching bases. The sequence was obtained from a male patient aged 2 to 10 who had a stem cell transplant for chronic granulomatous disease, so the T cells may come from the graft donor. Source: peripheral blood, taken 180 days after TCRalphabeta/CD19-depleted stem cell transplant. The CDR3: CATSDEGPGANVLTF. The CDR3 DNA follows: TGTGCCACCAGTGATGAGGGTCCCGGGGCCAACGTCCTGACTTTC.